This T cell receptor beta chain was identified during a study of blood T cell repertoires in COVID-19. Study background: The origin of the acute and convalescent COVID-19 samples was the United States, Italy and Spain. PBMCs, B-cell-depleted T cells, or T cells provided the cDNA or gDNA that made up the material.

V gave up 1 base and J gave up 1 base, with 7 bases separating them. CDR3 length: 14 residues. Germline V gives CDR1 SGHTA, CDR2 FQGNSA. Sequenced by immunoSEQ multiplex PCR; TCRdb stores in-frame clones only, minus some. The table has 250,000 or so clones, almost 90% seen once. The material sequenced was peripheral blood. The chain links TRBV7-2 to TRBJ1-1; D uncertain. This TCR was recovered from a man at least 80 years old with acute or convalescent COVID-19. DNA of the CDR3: TGTGCCAGCAGCTTAGGCGGGGAGAACACTGAAGCTTTCTTT. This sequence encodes CASSLGGENTEAFF.